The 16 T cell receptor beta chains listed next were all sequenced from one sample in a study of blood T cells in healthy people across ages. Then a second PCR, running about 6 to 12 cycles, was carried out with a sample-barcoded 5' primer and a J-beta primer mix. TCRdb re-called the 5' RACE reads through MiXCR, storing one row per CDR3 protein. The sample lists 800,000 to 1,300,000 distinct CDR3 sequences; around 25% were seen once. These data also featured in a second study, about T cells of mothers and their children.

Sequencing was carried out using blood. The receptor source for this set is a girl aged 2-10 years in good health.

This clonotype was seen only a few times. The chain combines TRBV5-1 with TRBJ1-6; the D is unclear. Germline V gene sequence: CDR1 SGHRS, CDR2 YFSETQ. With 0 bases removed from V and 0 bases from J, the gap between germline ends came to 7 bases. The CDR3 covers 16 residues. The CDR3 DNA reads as TGCGCCAGCAGCTTGGACCCAAGCTCCTATAATTCACCCCTCCACTTT. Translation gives CASSLDPSSYNSPLHF.

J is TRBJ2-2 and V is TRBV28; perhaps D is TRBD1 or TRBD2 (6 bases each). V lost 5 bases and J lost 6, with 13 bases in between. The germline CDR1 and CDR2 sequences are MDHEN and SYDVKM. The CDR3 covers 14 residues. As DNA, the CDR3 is TGTGCCAGCAGTCAACAGGGAGGTTCCGGGGAGCTGTTTTTT. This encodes CASSQQGGSGELFF.

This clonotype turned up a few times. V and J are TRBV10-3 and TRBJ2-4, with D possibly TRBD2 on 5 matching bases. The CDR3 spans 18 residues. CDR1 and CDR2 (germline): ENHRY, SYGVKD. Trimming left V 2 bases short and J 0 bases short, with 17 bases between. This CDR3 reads CAISERTLAPGAKNIQYF. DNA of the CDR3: TGTGCCATCAGTGAGAGGACTTTAGCCCCTGGAGCCAAAAACATTCAGTACTTC.

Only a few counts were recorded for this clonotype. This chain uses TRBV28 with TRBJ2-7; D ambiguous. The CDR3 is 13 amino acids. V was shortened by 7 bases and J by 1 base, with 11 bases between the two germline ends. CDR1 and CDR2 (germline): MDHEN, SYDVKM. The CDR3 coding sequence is TGTGCCAGCAATCATAGGGCGTCCTACGAGCAGTACTTC. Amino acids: CASNHRASYEQYF.

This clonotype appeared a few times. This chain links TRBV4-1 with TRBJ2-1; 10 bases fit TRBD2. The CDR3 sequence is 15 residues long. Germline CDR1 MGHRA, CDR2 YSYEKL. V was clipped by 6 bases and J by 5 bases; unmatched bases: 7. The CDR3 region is CASSHIGLADNEQFF. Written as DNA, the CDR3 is TGCGCCAGCAGTCACATTGGACTAGCGGACAATGAGCAGTTCTTC.

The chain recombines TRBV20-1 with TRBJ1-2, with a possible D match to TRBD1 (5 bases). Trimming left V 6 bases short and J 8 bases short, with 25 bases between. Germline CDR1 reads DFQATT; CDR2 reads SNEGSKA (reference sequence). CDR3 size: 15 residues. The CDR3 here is CSALQHRDGPGGYTF. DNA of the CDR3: TGCAGTGCGCTACAACACCGGGACGGACCGGGGGGCTACACCTTC.

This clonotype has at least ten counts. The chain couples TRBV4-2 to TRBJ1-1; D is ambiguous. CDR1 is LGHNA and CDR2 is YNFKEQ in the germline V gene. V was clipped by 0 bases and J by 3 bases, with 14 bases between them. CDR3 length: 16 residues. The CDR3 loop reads CASSQDYLGGDTEAFF. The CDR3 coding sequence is TGTGCCAGCAGCCAAGACTATCTGGGCGGAGACACTGAAGCTTTCTTT.

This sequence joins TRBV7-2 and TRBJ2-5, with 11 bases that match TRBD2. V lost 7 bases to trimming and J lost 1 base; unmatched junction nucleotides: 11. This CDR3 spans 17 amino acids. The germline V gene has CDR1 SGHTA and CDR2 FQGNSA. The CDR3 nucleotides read TGTGCCAGCACCCCCGCGACTAGCGGGGTTTTCCAAGAGACCCAGTACTTC. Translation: CASTPATSGVFQETQYF.

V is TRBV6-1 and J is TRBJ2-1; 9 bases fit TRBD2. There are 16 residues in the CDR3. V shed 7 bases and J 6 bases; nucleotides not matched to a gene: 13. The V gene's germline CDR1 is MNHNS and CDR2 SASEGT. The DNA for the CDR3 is TGTGCCAGCAAATTCAAGGGGCTAGCGGGAACCAATGAGCAGTTCTTC. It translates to CASKFKGLAGTNEQFF.

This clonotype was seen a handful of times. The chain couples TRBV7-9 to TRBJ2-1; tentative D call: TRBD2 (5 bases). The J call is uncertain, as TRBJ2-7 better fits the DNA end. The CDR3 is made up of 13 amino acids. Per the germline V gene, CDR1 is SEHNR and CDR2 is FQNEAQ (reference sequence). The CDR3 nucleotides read TGTGCCAGCAGCTCCAGGACTGAGTACGAGCAGTACTTC. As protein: CASSSRTEYEQYF.

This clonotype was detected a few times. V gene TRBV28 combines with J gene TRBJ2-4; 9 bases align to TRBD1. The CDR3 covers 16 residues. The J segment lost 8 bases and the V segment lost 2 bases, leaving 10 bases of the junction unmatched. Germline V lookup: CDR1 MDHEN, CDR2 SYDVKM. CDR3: CASSLGRDRVVDIQYF. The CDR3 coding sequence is TGTGCCAGCAGTTTAGGCCGGGACAGGGTTGTCGACATTCAGTACTTC.

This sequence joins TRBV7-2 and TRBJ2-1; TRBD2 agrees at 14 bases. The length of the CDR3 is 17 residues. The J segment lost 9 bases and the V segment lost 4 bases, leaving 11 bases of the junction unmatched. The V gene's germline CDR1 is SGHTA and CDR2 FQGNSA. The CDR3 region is CASSSPGLAGVVGEQFF. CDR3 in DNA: TGTGCCAGCAGCTCGCCGGGACTAGCGGGAGTGGTAGGTGAGCAGTTCTTC.

CDR3 loop: CASSNRDTEAFF. The CDR3 nucleotides are TGTGCCAGCAGTAACAGGGACACTGAAGCTTTCTTT. This chain joins TRBV3-1 and TRBJ1-1; D is possibly TRBD1 (6 bases). Trimming stripped 6 bases from V and 3 bases from J, with 8 bases between. The CDR3 has 12 amino acids. The germline CDR1 and CDR2 sequences are LGHDT and YNNKEL (reference sequence). Looking up the rest from reference TRBV3-1 and TRBJ1-1 gives the full variable domain: DTAVSQTPKYLVTQMGNDKSIKCEQNLGHDTMYWYKQDSKKFLKIMFSYNNKELIINETVPNRFSPKSPDKAHLNLHINSLELGDSAVYFCASSNRDTEAFFGQGTRLTVV.

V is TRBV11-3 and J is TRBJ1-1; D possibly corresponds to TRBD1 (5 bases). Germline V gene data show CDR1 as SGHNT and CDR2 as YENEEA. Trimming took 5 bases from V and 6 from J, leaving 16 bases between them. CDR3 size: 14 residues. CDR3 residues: CASSPQGVLAEAFF. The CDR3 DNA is TGTGCCAGCAGCCCCCAAGGGGTGCTGGCTGAAGCTTTCTTT. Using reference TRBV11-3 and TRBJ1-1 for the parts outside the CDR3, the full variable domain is EAGVVQSPRYKIIEKKQPVAFWCNPISGHNTLYWYLQNLGQGPELLIRYENEEAVDDSQLPKDRFSAERLKGVDSTLKIQPAELGDSAVYLCASSPQGVLAEAFFGQGTRLTVV.

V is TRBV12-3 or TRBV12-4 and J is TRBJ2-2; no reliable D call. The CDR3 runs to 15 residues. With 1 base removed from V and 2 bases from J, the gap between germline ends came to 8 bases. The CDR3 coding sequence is TGTGCCAGCAGTTTAGGGTGGGGTAACACCGGGGAGCTGTTTTTT. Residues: CASSLGWGNTGELFF.

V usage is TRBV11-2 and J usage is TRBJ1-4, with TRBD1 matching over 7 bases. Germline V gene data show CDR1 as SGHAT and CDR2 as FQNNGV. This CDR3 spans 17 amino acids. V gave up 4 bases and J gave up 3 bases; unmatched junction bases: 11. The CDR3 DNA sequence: TGTGCCAGCAGCTCTCTCTTAGGACAGGAGGCTAATGAAAAACTGTTTTTT. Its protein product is CASSSLLGQEANEKLFF.